One sample yielded the 18 T cell receptor beta chains listed below, sequenced in a study of T cell responses to AZD1222 COVID-19 vaccine (dated by TCRdb to about 2021). Preparation of the library involved the immunoSEQ multiplex PCR assay. Entries here come from immuneACCESS through TCRdb and include only in-frame sequences with V and J called. Some clones fail to appear in such tables; in the studies checked, an unresolved V gene covers under half of the shortfall, and the cause of the remainder is unknown. For this sample there are 75,000 to 100,000 clones; approximately 87% appear just once. The biggest ten clones account for approximately 2.8% of the sample. The time point label here, explained by the study, means: baseline before first vaccination. The sequencing here drew on peripheral blood, taken on day 0 of AZD1222 vaccination. The source of these receptors is an adult in good health.

The chain recombines TRBV12-3 or TRBV12-4 with TRBJ1-1; D is unclear. Deletions cut 5 bases from V and 2 bases from J, with 9 bases between. The CDR3 is made up of 13 amino acids. The CDR3 loop reads CASSRISNTEAFF. The CDR3 DNA is TGTGCCAGCAGTAGAATTAGTAACACTGAAGCTTTCTTT.

The chain joins TRBV10-3 to TRBJ2-1, with D possibly being TRBD1 or TRBD2 (5 bases each). V lost 6 bases to trimming and J lost 4 bases, with 13 bases between them. Per the germline V gene, CDR1 is ENHRY and CDR2 is SYGVKD. The CDR3 is made up of 14 amino acids. CDR3 sequence reads: CAIRLRDGYNEQFF. The CDR3 coding sequence is TGTGCCATCAGGCTCCGGGACGGATACAATGAGCAGTTCTTC.

The V call is TRBV28, the J call TRBJ1-2; 7 nucleotides agree with TRBD1. The CDR3 has 13 residues. From germline, CDR1 is MDHEN and CDR2 SYDVKM. V was clipped by 5 bases and J by 8 bases; unmatched bases: 8. DNA for the CDR3: TGTGCCAGCAGTACAACAGGGGAGCGCGGCTACACCTTC. Residues: CASSTTGERGYTF.

V usage is TRBV7-9 and J usage is TRBJ1-2; 9 bases agree with TRBD1. Germline values: CDR1 SEHNR, CDR2 FQNEAQ (reference sequence). The CDR3 extends over 13 amino acids. V dropped 5 bases and J dropped 8; count of bases not matched to a gene: 6. The CDR3 region has the DNA TGTGCCAGCAGCGCTGGGACAGGGAGCGGCTACACCTTC. This codes for CASSAGTGSGYTF.

With regard to this clone: The germline gene is not matched at one end of the junction; a read error may be the cause. This chain connects TRBV20-1 to TRBJ1-1; D is ambiguous. The CDR3 runs to 10 residues. Germline V gene sequence: CDR1 DFQATT, CDR2 SNEGSKA (reference sequence). In DNA, the CDR3 is TGCAGTGCTAGAGCACCACGGATAACCTTT. Its translation is CSARAPRITF.

The chain combines TRBV25-1 with TRBJ1-1; D gene unclear. Trimming pared 1 base from V and 7 bases from J, leaving 10 bases between. Germline values: CDR1 MGHDK, CDR2 SYGVNS. This CDR3 comprises 13 residues. CDR3 region: CASSEFGRVEAFF. CDR3 nucleotide sequence: TGTGCCAGCAGTGAATTTGGGAGGGTTGAAGCTTTCTTT.

V gene TRBV30 combines with J gene TRBJ1-5; D may be TRBD1 (5 bases). V lost 1 base to trimming and J lost 1 base, with 14 bases between them. CDR3 length equals 16 residues. Germline CDR1 is GTSNPN and CDR2 is SVGIG (reference sequence). CDR3 sequence (DNA): TGTGCCTGGAGTGCCCTAAGGGGAGGAAGCAATCAGCCCCAGCATTTT. Protein product: CAWSALRGGSNQPQHF.

V and J are TRBV6-2 or TRBV6-3 and TRBJ1-2, with unresolved D. Trimming removed 6 bases from V and 2 bases from J, with 10 bases in between. CDR3 length equals 13 residues. From germline, CDR1 is MNHEY and CDR2 SVGEGT. CDR3 coding DNA: TGTGCCAGCAGCTTCGAGACAAACTATGGCTACACCTTC. Protein: CASSFETNYGYTF.

The chain recombines TRBV2 with TRBJ2-2; 10 bases are shared with TRBD2. V lost 2 bases to trimming and J lost 5 bases; unmatched junction nucleotides: 2. This CDR3 contains 15 residues. Germline V lookup: CDR1 SNHLY, CDR2 FYNNEI. For the CDR3, the DNA is TGTGCCAGCAGTGAACTAGCGGGGGTTACCGGGGAGCTGTTTTTT. Protein sequence: CASSELAGVTGELFF.

V is TRBV5-6 and J is TRBJ2-7; tentatively, D is TRBD2 (5 bases). Germline V lookup: CDR1 SGHDT, CDR2 YYEEEE. CDR3 length equals 13 residues. Trimming stripped 5 bases from V and 4 bases from J, with 13 bases between. The CDR3 region is CASSPTNSYEQYF. The CDR3 nucleotides read TGTGCCAGCAGTCCGACTAACAGTTACGAGCAGTACTTC. Based on the CDR3 plus reference TRBV5-6 and TRBJ2-7, the full variable domain is DAGVTQSPTHLIKTRGQQVTLRCSPKSGHDTVSWYQQALGQGPQFIFQYYEEEERQRGNFPDRFSGHQFPNYSSELNVNALLLGDSALYLCASSPTNSYEQYFGPGTRLTVT.

This chain uses TRBV18 with TRBJ1-1; no clear D. The CDR3 loop spans 15 amino acids. The germline V and J ends were trimmed by 3 bases and 1 base, with 12 bases remaining between them. Germline CDR1 reads KGHSH; CDR2 reads LQKENI. The CDR3: CASSPSVPGNTEAFF. CDR3 nucleotides: TGTGCCAGCTCACCCAGTGTTCCGGGGAACACTGAAGCTTTCTTT. Full variable domain (rest looked up from reference TRBV18 and TRBJ1-1): NAGVMQNPRHLVRRRGQEARLRCSPMKGHSHVYWYRQLPEEGLKFMVYLQKENIIDESGMPKERFSAEFPKEGPSILRIQQVVRGDSAAYFCASSPSVPGNTEAFFGQGTRLTVV.

This chain uses TRBV7-9 with TRBJ1-5; maybe TRBD1 (5 bases). This CDR3 spans 15 amino acids. Germline V lookup: CDR1 SEHNR, CDR2 FQNEAQ (reference sequence). Trimming cost V 5 bases and J 4 bases, with 15 bases left between them. CDR3 region: CASSPPGRGNQPQHF. CDR3 in DNA: TGTGCCAGCAGCCCCCCGGGGCGGGGAAATCAGCCCCAGCATTTT.

This clone was seen a single time. The chain is built from TRBV28 and TRBJ1-5, with 8 bases identical to TRBD1. V shed 2 bases and J 3 bases; nucleotides not matched to a gene: 3. There are 15 residues in the CDR3. Germline CDR1 is MDHEN and CDR2 is SYDVKM. The CDR3 protein is CASSLRDRINQPQHF. DNA for the CDR3: TGTGCCAGCAGTTTAAGGGACAGGATCAATCAGCCCCAGCATTTT.

The genes are TRBV6-2 or TRBV6-3 and TRBJ1-5; D gene unclear. CDR1 and CDR2 (germline): MNHEY, SVGEGT. This CDR3 comprises 17 residues. V was trimmed by 7 bases and J by 0 bases, leaving 19 bases between them. The CDR3 is CASTPTVVSHSNQPQHF. The CDR3 nucleotides are TGTGCCAGCACCCCTACAGTAGTCTCTCATAGCAATCAGCCCCAGCATTTT.

The genes are TRBV25-1 and TRBJ1-3; TRBD1 aligns across 8 bases. The CDR3 sequence is 14 residues long. V trimming: 3 bases; J trimming: 4 bases; junction bases outside the gene matches: 2. Germline V lookup: CDR1 MGHDK, CDR2 SYGVNS. Written as DNA, the CDR3 is TGTGCCAGCAGTGAGACAGGGGCAGGAAACACCATATATTTT. Residues: CASSETGAGNTIYF.

The chain carries TRBV18 and TRBJ2-2; TRBD2 agrees at 9 bases. Germline V gene sequence: CDR1 KGHSH, CDR2 LQKENI. The length of the CDR3 is 18 residues. V dropped 3 bases and J dropped 6; count of bases not matched to a gene: 14. CDR3 bases: TGTGCCAGCTCACCGAGTAGCGGGAGAGCCAAAGGTCCCGGGGAGCTGTTTTTT. This translates into CASSPSSGRAKGPGELFF.

This clone has just one count. This chain joins TRBV18 and TRBJ1-2; D is unclear. The CDR3 loop spans 14 amino acids. V dropped 3 bases and J dropped 5 bases, with 13 bases sitting between them. Germline CDR1 KGHSH, CDR2 LQKENI. DNA of the CDR3: TGTGCCAGCTCACCGAAAATCAGCCAGTATGGCTACACCTTC. The encoded protein is CASSPKISQYGYTF.

This chain links TRBV5-1 with TRBJ1-4; 7 bases map to TRBD1. The CDR3 extends over 16 amino acids. With V trimmed by 4 bases and J by 0 bases, 6 bases remained unmatched. CDR1 and CDR2 (germline): SGHRS, YFSETQ. The chain's CDR3 is CASSEGQSATNEKLFF. CDR3 DNA: TGCGCCAGCAGCGAGGGACAGTCAGCAACTAATGAAAAACTGTTTTTT.